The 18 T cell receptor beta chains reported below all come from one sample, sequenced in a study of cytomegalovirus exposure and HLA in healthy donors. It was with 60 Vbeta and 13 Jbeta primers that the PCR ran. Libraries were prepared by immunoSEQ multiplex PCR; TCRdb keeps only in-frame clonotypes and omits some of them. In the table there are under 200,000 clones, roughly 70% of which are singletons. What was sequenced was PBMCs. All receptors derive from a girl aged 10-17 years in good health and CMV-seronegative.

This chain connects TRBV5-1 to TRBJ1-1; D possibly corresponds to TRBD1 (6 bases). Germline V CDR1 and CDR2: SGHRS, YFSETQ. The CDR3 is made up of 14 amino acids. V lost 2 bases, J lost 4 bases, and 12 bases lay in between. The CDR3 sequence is CASSFTGRGTEAFF. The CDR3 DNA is TGCGCCAGCAGCTTCACAGGGAGGGGCACTGAAGCTTTCTTT.

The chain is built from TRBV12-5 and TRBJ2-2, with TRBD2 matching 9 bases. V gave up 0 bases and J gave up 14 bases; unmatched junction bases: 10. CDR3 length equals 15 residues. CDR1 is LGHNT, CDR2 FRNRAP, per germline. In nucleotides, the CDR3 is TGTGCTAGTGGTTTGGTAATGCGGGGGGGGTTTTATCTGTTTTTT. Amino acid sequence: CASGLVMRGGFYLFF. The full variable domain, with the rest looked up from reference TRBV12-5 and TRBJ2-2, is DARVTQTPRHKVTEMGQEVTMRCQPILGHNTVFWYRQTMMQGLELLAYFRNRAPLDDSGMPKDRFSAEMPDATLATLKIQPSEPRDSAVYFCASGLVMRGGFYLFFGEGSRLTVL.

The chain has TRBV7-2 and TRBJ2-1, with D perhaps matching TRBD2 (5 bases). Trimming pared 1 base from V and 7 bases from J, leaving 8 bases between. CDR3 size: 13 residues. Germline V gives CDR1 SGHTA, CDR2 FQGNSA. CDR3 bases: TGTGCCAGCAGCTTAGGCCGGGAAAATGAGCAGTTCTTC. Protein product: CASSLGRENEQFF. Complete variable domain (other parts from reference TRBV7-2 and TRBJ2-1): GAGVSQSPSNKVTEKGKDVELRCDPISGHTALYWYRQSLGQGLEFLIYFQGNSAPDKSGLPSDRFSAERTGGSVSTLTIQRTQQEDSAVYLCASSLGRENEQFFGPGTRLTVL.

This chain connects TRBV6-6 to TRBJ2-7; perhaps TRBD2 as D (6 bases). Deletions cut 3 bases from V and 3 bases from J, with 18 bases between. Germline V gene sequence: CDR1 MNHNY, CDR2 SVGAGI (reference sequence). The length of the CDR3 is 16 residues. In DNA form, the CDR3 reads TGTGCCAGCAGTTATCCCCTCTCTGGCGGGGTCTACGAGCAGTACTTC. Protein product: CASSYPLSGGVYEQYF.

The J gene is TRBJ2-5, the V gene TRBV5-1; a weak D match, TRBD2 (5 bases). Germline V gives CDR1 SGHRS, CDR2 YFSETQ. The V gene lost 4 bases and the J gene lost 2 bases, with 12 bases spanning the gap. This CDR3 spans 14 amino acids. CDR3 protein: CASSQSTGQETQYF. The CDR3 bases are TGCGCCAGCAGCCAATCGACGGGACAAGAGACCCAGTACTTC.

CDR3 sequence reads: CSVEDRQGADYEQYF. CDR3 nucleotide sequence: TGCAGCGTTGAAGATCGTCAGGGGGCGGACTACGAGCAGTACTTC. This sequence joins TRBV29-1 and TRBJ2-7; 8 positions match TRBD1. The germline gives CDR1 SQVTM, CDR2 ANQGSEA. The CDR3 extends over 15 amino acids. Losses at the gene ends were 0 bases for V and 3 bases for J; bases not matched to a gene: 7.

The CDR3 region has the DNA TGCGCCAGCCGAAGTCAAGGGGCTGGTGAGCAGTTCTTC. This sequence encodes CASRSQGAGEQFF. The chain couples TRBV5-1 to TRBJ2-1; the D gene is possibly TRBD1 (5 bases). Trimming left V 7 bases short and J 9 bases short, with 17 bases between. Looked up from germline, CDR1 is SGHRS and CDR2 is YFSETQ. The CDR3 consists of 13 residues.

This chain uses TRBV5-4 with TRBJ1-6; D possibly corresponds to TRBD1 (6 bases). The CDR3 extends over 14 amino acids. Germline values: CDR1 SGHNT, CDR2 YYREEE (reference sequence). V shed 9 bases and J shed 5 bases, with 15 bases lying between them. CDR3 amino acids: CATLDRSNNSPLHF. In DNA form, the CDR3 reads TGTGCCACCTTGGACAGATCAAATAATTCACCCCTCCACTTT.

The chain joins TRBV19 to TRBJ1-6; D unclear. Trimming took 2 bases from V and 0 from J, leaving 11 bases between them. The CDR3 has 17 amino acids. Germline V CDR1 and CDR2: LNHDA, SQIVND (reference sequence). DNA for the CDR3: TGTGCCAGTAGTATAAGAGAGTGGAGCTCCTATAATTCACCCCTCCACTTT. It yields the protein CASSIREWSSYNSPLHF.

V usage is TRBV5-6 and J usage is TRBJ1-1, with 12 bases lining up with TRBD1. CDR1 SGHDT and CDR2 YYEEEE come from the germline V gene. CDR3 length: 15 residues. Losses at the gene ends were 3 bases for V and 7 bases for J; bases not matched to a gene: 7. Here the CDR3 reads CASSSPGQGANEAFF. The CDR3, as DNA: TGTGCCAGCAGCTCTCCGGGACAGGGGGCGAATGAAGCTTTCTTT.

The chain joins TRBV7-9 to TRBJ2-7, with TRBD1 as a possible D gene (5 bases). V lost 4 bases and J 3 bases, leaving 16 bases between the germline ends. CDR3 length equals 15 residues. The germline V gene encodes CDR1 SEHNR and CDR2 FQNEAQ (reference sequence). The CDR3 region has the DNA TGTGCCAGCAGCTCATGGGGCTCGGTCGGCTACGAGCAGTACTTC. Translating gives CASSSWGSVGYEQYF. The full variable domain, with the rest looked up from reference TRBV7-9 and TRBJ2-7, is DTGVSQNPRHKITKRGQNVTFRCDPISEHNRLYWYRQTLGQGPEFLTYFQNEAQLEKSRLLSDRFSAERPKGSFSTLEIQRTEQGDSAMYLCASSSWGSVGYEQYFGPGTRLTVT.

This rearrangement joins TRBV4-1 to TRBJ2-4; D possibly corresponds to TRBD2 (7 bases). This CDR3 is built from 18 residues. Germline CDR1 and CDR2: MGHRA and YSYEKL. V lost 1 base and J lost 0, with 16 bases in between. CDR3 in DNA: TGCGCCAGCAGCCAAGGTTCGCAGGCGGGGGCAGCCAAAAACATTCAGTACTTC. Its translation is CASSQGSQAGAAKNIQYF.

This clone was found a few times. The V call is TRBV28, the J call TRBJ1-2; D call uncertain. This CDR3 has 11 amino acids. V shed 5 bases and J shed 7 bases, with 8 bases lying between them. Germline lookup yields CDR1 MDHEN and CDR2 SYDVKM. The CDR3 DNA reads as TGTGCCAGCAGTAAGAGGTTTGGCTACACCTTC. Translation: CASSKRFGYTF.

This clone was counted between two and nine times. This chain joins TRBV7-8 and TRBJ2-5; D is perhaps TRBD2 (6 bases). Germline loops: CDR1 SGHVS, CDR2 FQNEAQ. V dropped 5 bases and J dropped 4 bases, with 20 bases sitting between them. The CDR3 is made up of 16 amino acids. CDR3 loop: CASSGTGRNEIETQYF. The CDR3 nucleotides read TGTGCCAGCAGCGGGACTGGACGGAATGAGATAGAGACCCAGTACTTC.

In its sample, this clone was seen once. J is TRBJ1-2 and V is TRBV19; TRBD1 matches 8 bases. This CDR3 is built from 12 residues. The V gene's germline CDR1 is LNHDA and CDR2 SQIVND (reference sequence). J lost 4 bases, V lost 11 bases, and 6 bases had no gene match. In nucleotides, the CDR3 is TGTGCCGCCCGGGACAGGATCTATGGCTACACCTTC. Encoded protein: CAARDRIYGYTF. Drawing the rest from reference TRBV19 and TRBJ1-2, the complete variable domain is DGGITQSPKYLFRKEGQNVTLSCEQNLNHDAMYWYRQDPGQGLRLIYYSQIVNDFQKGDIAEGYSVSREKKESFPLTVTSAQKNPTAFYLCAARDRIYGYTFGSGTRLTVV.

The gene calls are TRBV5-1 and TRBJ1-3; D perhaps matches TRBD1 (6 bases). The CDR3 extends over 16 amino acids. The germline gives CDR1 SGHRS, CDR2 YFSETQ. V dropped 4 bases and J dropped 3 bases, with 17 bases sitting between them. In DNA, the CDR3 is TGCGCCAGCAGCCCTGATTCCACAGGGAATGGAAACACCATATATTTT. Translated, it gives CASSPDSTGNGNTIYF. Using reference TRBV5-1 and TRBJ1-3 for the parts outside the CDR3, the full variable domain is KAGVTQTPRYLIKTRGQQVTLSCSPISGHRSVSWYQQTPGQGLQFLFEYFSETQRNKGNFPGRFSGRQFSNSRSEMNVSTLELGDSALYLCASSPDSTGNGNTIYFGEGSWLTVV.

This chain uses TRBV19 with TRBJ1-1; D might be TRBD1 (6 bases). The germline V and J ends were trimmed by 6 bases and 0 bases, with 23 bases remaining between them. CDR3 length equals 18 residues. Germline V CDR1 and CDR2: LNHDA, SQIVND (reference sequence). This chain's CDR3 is CASSSPDRTLIMNTEAFF. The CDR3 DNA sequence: TGTGCCAGTAGCTCACCCGACAGGACACTCATCATGAACACTGAAGCTTTCTTT.

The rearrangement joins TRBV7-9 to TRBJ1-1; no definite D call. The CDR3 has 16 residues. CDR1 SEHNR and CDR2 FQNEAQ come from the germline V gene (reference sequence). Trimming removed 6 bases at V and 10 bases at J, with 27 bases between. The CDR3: CASRTTLDGQLSLAFF. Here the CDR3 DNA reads TGTGCCAGCAGAACCACCTTGGATGGGCAGCTCTCCCTAGCTTTCTTT.